This record covers a single T cell receptor beta chain. Its antigen is unidentified. This sample is drawn from a study of shared clonotypes between healthy human individuals. The study, taken as a whole, reports: A handful of donors had roughly 5% of their naive CD4 clonotypes in common.

J was trimmed by 7 bases and V by 3 bases; bases with no gene match: 6. The CDR3 has 14 amino acids. Germline V gene sequence: CDR1 SEHNR, CDR2 FQNEAQ (reference sequence). Assay: immunoSEQ multiplex PCR; the TCRdb copy retains only in-frame clones and omits some. The sample carries around 550,000 clones, 90% to 95% recorded once. Naive-designated CD8 cells lacked CD45RO, were positively enriched for CCR7, and omitted terminally differentiated effector memory CD45RA+ cells. The rearrangement links TRBV7-9 to TRBJ2-1; TRBD2 aligns across 7 bases. Sequencing used naive CD8+ T cells sorted from blood. This sequence originates from a woman aged 30 to 39 in good health. For the CDR3, the DNA is TGTGCCAGCAGCTTCGGACTAGTGGGAAATGAGCAGTTCTTC. Translated, it gives CASSFGLVGNEQFF.